The subject of this entry is one T cell receptor beta chain. Its antigen is currently unknown. This entry belongs to a study of CD8+ T cells in alopecia areata. Overall study: Tofacitinib dosing lasted 6 to 18 months, which was then followed by 6 months off drug. General study points: Against the mouse data, patients shared TCRs less clearly, possibly for HLA reasons. Among the 100 top clones, expanded CD8+ clones, like scalp clonality, were significantly decreased by tofacitinib. A single nonresponder leaves the baseline CD8+ expansion link to response uncertain.

Noted treatment: oral pan-JAK inhibitor, 5-10 mg twice daily. Germline V gene sequence: CDR1 SQVTM, CDR2 ANQGSEA. The CDR3 extends over 16 amino acids. J lost 7 bases, V lost 1 base, and 10 bases had no gene match. cDNA serving as the sequencing template came from extracted, reverse transcribed RNA. The protocol was immunoSEQ multiplex PCR, while the TCRdb copy is restricted to in-frame clones and leaves out a portion. The sample shows approximately 160,000 clones, approximately 60% of them seen only once. The J gene is TRBJ2-1, the V gene TRBV29-1; 10 nucleotides agree with TRBD1. This receptor was identified in a human donor with alopecia areata. The sequencing used CD4+ T cells sorted from blood, collected at week 24, from a patient treated with tofacitinib. Written as DNA, the CDR3 is TGCAGCGTTGAAGGCACAGCCGGGACAGGGGATAATGAGCAGTTCTTC. Its protein is CSVEGTAGTGDNEQFF.